This T cell receptor beta chain was sequenced in a study of Graves' ophthalmopathy and Graves' hyperthyroidism. Findings of the study overall: With just under 90% sensitivity and 70% to 82% specificity, a 13-signature model separated ophthalmopathy from stable hyperthyroidism. The model predicted progression of ophthalmopathy with a sensitivity of 60% to 71%, and its specificity was about 76%.

Certain patients, namely those with other autoimmune diseases, uncontrolled infections, pregnancy or lactation, were excluded. From RNA, the CDR3 regions of TCR beta chains were amplified and sequenced. Second-round multiplex PCR followed a first-round RT-PCR using HTBI primers. TCRdb analysed the multiplex PCR reads with MiXCR anew, one entry per CDR3 protein. The sample carries 580,000 or so distinct CDR3 sequences, about two fifths recorded once. This clonotype was counted a few times. The antigen remains undetermined. The CDR3 covers 16 residues. The V end was cut by 5 bases, the J end by 4 bases, with 21 bases between. CDR1 is SGHTA, CDR2 FQGNSA, per germline.

The V call is TRBV7-2, the J call TRBJ2-7, with D maybe TRBD2 (5 bases). Sequencing was done on a sample of peripheral blood or thyroid tissue (not recorded which). The source is an adult man with Graves' hyperthyroidism. The CDR3 is CASSQEPDLRVYEQYF. The DNA for the CDR3 is TGTGCCAGCAGCCAAGAACCGGATCTGAGGGTTTACGAGCAGTACTTC.